This T cell receptor (beta chain) stems from a study of shared clonotypes between healthy human individuals. The wider study: Three plates each covered CD4 naive and memory; CD8 naive two, CD8 memory one.

Each sample came from a Caucasian adult donor living in Nashville, Tennessee. Libraries were prepared by immunoSEQ multiplex PCR; TCRdb keeps only in-frame clonotypes and omits some of them. Of roughly 1 million clones in the sample, 75% were seen once. V lost 0 bases and J 2 bases, leaving 8 bases between the germline ends. The germline V gene encodes CDR1 MGHRA and CDR2 YSYEKL. The CDR3 spans 14 residues. This sequence joins TRBV4-1 and TRBJ2-7; no reliable D call. This TCR was sampled from a man in his late teens or twenties in good health. The sample was memory CD4+ T cells sorted from blood. Specified subset: CD45RA-negative fraction. The CDR3 here is CASSQESQAYEQYF. For the CDR3, the DNA is TGCGCCAGCAGCCAAGAGAGCCAGGCCTACGAGCAGTACTTC.